These 29 T cell receptor beta chains share one sample of origin, sequenced in a study of blood T cell repertoires in COVID-19. Method: immunoSEQ multiplex PCR; TCRdb's copy keeps in-frame clones and lacks some. The sample consists of about 76,000 clones, 60% to 85% of them appearing once. Sequencing was carried out using peripheral blood. The origin of the receptors is a man between 65 and 79 years old with acute or convalescent COVID-19.

This chain links TRBV19 with TRBJ2-7; TRBD1 aligns across 8 bases. V gave up 7 bases and J gave up 3 bases; unmatched junction bases: 8. This CDR3 is 14 amino acids long. Per germline, CDR1 LNHDA and CDR2 SQIVND (reference sequence). CDR3 in DNA: TGTGCCAGTAACCACCGGGACAGGAGCTACGAGCAGTACTTC. Protein: CASNHRDRSYEQYF.

The DNA of the CDR3 is TGTGCCAGCAGCTTAGACTATTCTCAGCCCCAGCATTTT. It translates to CASSLDYSQPQHF. This chain links TRBV7-9 with TRBJ1-5; no definite D call. The length of the CDR3 is 13 residues. Germline-derived CDR1 and CDR2 are SEHNR and FQNEAQ (reference sequence). The V end lost 1 base, the J end lost 6 bases, and 7 bases lay between the germline ends.

The chain employs TRBV29-1 and TRBJ1-1; 8 bases map to TRBD1. The CDR3 runs to 14 residues. CDR1 and CDR2 from the germline V gene are SQVTM and ANQGSEA. Losses at the gene ends were 7 bases for V and 4 bases for J; bases not matched to a gene: 11. The CDR3 reads CSAQGQGRSTEAFF. For the CDR3, the DNA is TGCAGCGCCCAAGGACAGGGAAGGAGCACTGAAGCTTTCTTT.

The chain carries TRBV6-2 or TRBV6-3 and TRBJ2-1; 12 bases are a match to TRBD2. Germline trimming cut 2 bases from V and 4 bases from J; bases unmatched to any gene: 3. The CDR3 consists of 16 residues. Germline values: CDR1 MNHEY, CDR2 SVGEGT. The CDR3 protein is CASSYRLAGVYNEQFF. The CDR3 DNA reads as TGTGCCAGCAGTTACCGACTAGCGGGGGTTTACAATGAGCAGTTCTTC.

The rearrangement links TRBV29-1 to TRBJ1-2; unclear D gene. The CDR3 has 13 amino acids. The germline V gene encodes CDR1 SQVTM and CDR2 ANQGSEA. Trimming left V 5 bases short and J 5 bases short, with 15 bases between. The CDR3 spells CSVPTSGPYGYTF. CDR3 sequence (DNA): TGCAGCGTTCCTACCAGCGGACCGTATGGCTACACCTTC.

The chain employs TRBV7-8 and TRBJ1-4, with 7 bases identical to TRBD1. The germline gives CDR1 SGHVS, CDR2 FQNEAQ. Trimming removed 5 bases from V and 6 bases from J; junction bases left unmatched: 12. This CDR3 comprises 16 residues. The CDR3 spells CASSRDEGAVDEKLFF. In DNA, the CDR3 is TGTGCCAGCAGCCGGGATGAGGGGGCGGTGGATGAAAAACTGTTTTTT.

V is TRBV4-2 and J is TRBJ2-3, with D perhaps matching TRBD1 (6 bases). Trimming stripped 3 bases from V and 0 bases from J, with 16 bases between. The germline V gene has CDR1 LGHNA and CDR2 YNFKEQ. CDR3 length: 17 amino acids. CDR3 DNA sequence: TGTGCCAGCAGCCAGGACCCGACAGGAGGCAGCACAGATACGCAGTATTTT. Amino acids: CASSQDPTGGSTDTQYF.

The J gene is TRBJ1-1, the V gene TRBV27; the match to TRBD1 covers 8 bases. Looked up from germline, CDR1 is MNHEY and CDR2 is SMNVEV (reference sequence). This CDR3 has 15 residues. V shed 4 bases, J shed 1 base, and the junction held 5 bases outside the gene matches. CDR3 DNA: TGTGCCAGCAGTTCCCCGGGACAGGCGAACACTGAAGCTTTCTTT. Translation gives CASSSPGQANTEAFF.

This clone appeared once. The genes are TRBV12-3 or TRBV12-4 and TRBJ1-2, with no clear D. The V end lost 3 bases, the J end lost 1 base, and 6 bases lay between the germline ends. This CDR3 is 13 amino acids long. The CDR3 region is CASSFQRNYGYTF. CDR3 coding DNA: TGTGCCAGCAGTTTCCAGCGTAACTATGGCTACACCTTC.

The genes are TRBV20-1 and TRBJ2-7; D perhaps matches TRBD2 (5 bases). The germline gives CDR1 DFQATT, CDR2 SNEGSKA (reference sequence). Trimming pared 2 bases from V and 9 bases from J, leaving 11 bases between. This CDR3 is built from 11 residues. This chain's CDR3 is CSARSGVGQYF. CDR3 in DNA: TGCAGTGCTAGATCCGGGGTGGGGCAGTACTTC.

The genes are TRBV7-2 and TRBJ1-2, with unresolved D. The length of the CDR3 is 13 residues. The V end was cut by 1 base, the J end by 7 bases, with 10 bases between. CDR1 and CDR2 (germline): SGHTA, FQGNSA. The CDR3 is CASSLEVRVGYTF. The CDR3 coding sequence is TGTGCCAGCAGCTTAGAGGTTCGGGTTGGCTACACCTTC.

This clone was detected a few times. The chain joins TRBV7-2 to TRBJ2-4, with a weak D call TRBD2 (6 bases). Trimming pared 5 bases from V and 3 bases from J, leaving 11 bases between. Germline assignment: CDR1 SGHTA and CDR2 FQGNSA. The CDR3 consists of 14 residues. CDR3 in DNA: TGTGCCAGCAGCCCCTGGGGAGGCAAAAACATTCAGTACTTC. Protein: CASSPWGGKNIQYF. Combining the CDR3 with reference TRBV7-2 and TRBJ2-4 gives the whole variable domain GAGVSQSPSNKVTEKGKDVELRCDPISGHTALYWYRQSLGQGLEFLIYFQGNSAPDKSGLPSDRFSAERTGGSVSTLTIQRTQQEDSAVYLCASSPWGGKNIQYFGAGTRLSVL.

This chain links TRBV18 with TRBJ1-4; 9 bases map to TRBD1. Germline-derived CDR1 and CDR2 are KGHSH and LQKENI. J gave up 5 bases and V 4 bases, and 2 bases lay outside the gene matches. The CDR3 consists of 14 residues. The CDR3 protein is CASSLQGANEKLFF. The CDR3 DNA reads as TGTGCCAGCTCACTACAGGGGGCAAATGAAAAACTGTTTTTT.

This chain connects TRBV18 to TRBJ1-1; D is unclear. The germline V gene has CDR1 KGHSH and CDR2 LQKENI. The CDR3 runs 14 residues. V was cut by 1 base and J by 2 bases, with 8 bases left in between. For the CDR3, the DNA is TGTGCCAGCTCACCACGGGAGATCAACACTGAAGCTTTCTTT. It encodes CASSPREINTEAFF. The full variable domain, its missing parts supplied by reference TRBV18 and TRBJ1-1, is NAGVMQNPRHLVRRRGQEARLRCSPMKGHSHVYWYRQLPEEGLKFMVYLQKENIIDESGMPKERFSAEFPKEGPSILRIQQVVRGDSAAYFCASSPREINTEAFFGQGTRLTVV.

The chain links TRBV7-6 to TRBJ1-2, with 7 bases aligning to TRBD1. This CDR3 is 19 amino acids long. The J segment lost 4 bases and the V segment lost 2 bases, leaving 19 bases of the junction unmatched. In germline, CDR1 is SGHVS, CDR2 FNYEAQ. This chain's CDR3 is CASSLQTPPKTGACYGYTF. The CDR3, as DNA: TGTGCCAGCAGCTTACAAACCCCGCCAAAAACAGGGGCGTGCTATGGCTACACCTTC.

The rearrangement joins TRBV15 to TRBJ2-4, with D possibly matching TRBD2 (6 bases). V lost 4 bases, J lost 6 bases, and 7 bases lay in between. The CDR3 extends over 12 amino acids. CDR1 LNHNV and CDR2 YYDKDF come from the germline V gene (reference sequence). DNA of the CDR3: TGTGCCACCAGCACGCGGGGAAACATTCAGTACTTC. This translates into CATSTRGNIQYF.

The rearrangement joins TRBV10-3 to TRBJ2-7, with 8 bases fitting TRBD2. The CDR3 spans 13 residues. V trimming: 11 bases; J trimming: 9 bases; junction bases outside the gene matches: 15. Germline CDR1 reads ENHRY; CDR2 reads SYGVKD. The CDR3 is CAFAPGLEDRQYF. The DNA for the CDR3 is TGTGCCTTCGCGCCGGGACTAGAGGATAGGCAGTACTTC.

The chain combines TRBV12-3 or TRBV12-4 with TRBJ1-6, with D possibly matching TRBD1 (5 bases). CDR3 length: 13 amino acids. Trimming shortened V by 0 bases and J by 10 bases, and 7 bases separated the two germline ends. Here the CDR3 reads CASSLAGGSPLHF. The CDR3 DNA follows: TGTGCCAGCAGTTTAGCGGGGGGGTCACCCCTCCACTTT.

In its sample, this clone was seen once. V is TRBV7-2 and J is TRBJ2-7; tentatively, D is TRBD1 (6 bases). The V end was cut by 3 bases, the J end by 7 bases, with 16 bases between. This CDR3 region has 14 residues. The germline V gene has CDR1 SGHTA and CDR2 FQGNSA. The CDR3 region has the DNA TGTGCCAGCAGCTTCCTGACAGGAGGTTGGGAGCAGTACTTC. Translated: CASSFLTGGWEQYF.

The chain uses TRBV28 and TRBJ2-7, with a weak D call TRBD2 (5 bases). From germline, CDR1 is MDHEN and CDR2 SYDVKM. Trimming pared 3 bases from V and 1 base from J, leaving 7 bases between. The length of the CDR3 is 13 residues. The CDR3 is CASSLRESYEQYF. The CDR3 DNA reads TGTGCCAGCAGTTTGAGGGAATCCTACGAGCAGTACTTC.

The genes are TRBV10-3 and TRBJ2-7, with 9 nucleotides matching TRBD2. V gave up 5 bases and J gave up 3 bases; unmatched junction bases: 5. The CDR3 extends over 14 amino acids. The germline gives CDR1 ENHRY, CDR2 SYGVKD. The CDR3 region has the DNA TGTGCCATCAGTAGGACTAGCGACAGCTACGAGCAGTACTTC. This gives the protein CAISRTSDSYEQYF.

The V and J genes are TRBV9 and TRBJ1-5, with D possibly being TRBD1 (5 bases). The germline gives CDR1 SGDLS, CDR2 YYNGEE. CDR3 length: 13 amino acids. Trimming left V 1 base short and J 4 bases short, with 6 bases between. The CDR3 DNA is TGTGCCAGCAGCGTACAGGGAAATCAGCCCCAGCATTTT. Encoded protein: CASSVQGNQPQHF.

At least ten counts were recorded for this clone. Additional DNA sequences in this sample encode the identical CDR3. V and J are TRBV19 and TRBJ2-7; D perhaps matches TRBD1 (6 bases). The CDR3 has 14 residues. Germline V lookup: CDR1 LNHDA, CDR2 SQIVND (reference sequence). V lost 1 base to trimming and J lost 2 bases, with 9 bases between them. The chain's CDR3 is CASSIGQVAYEQYF. The CDR3 bases are TGTGCCAGTAGTATAGGACAGGTGGCCTACGAGCAGTACTTC.

This clone was seen a few times. The gene calls are TRBV11-3 and TRBJ2-2; 7 bases line up with TRBD2. With V trimmed by 5 bases and J by 4 bases, 13 bases remained unmatched. The germline CDR1 and CDR2 sequences are SGHNT and YENEEA. The CDR3 contains 17 residues. CDR3 DNA: TGTGCCAGCAGCCCCGTGCTAGCGGCTACCTCCACCGGGGAGCTGTTTTTT. Translated, it gives CASSPVLAATSTGELFF.

The rearrangement links TRBV6-6 to TRBJ1-6; 7 bases agree with TRBD1. The CDR3 consists of 13 residues. Unmatched junction bases numbered 2, after V lost 2 bases and J lost 10 bases. Per the germline V gene, CDR1 is MNHNY and CDR2 is SVGAGI (reference sequence). The CDR3 coding sequence is TGTGCCAGCAGTTACGGGACAGAATCACCCCTCCACTTT. Protein: CASSYGTESPLHF.

This sequence joins TRBV5-4 and TRBJ2-2; 8 bases line up with TRBD1. The CDR3 contains 15 residues. The J segment lost 8 bases and the V segment lost 5 bases, leaving 11 bases of the junction unmatched. CDR1 and CDR2 from the germline V gene are SGHNT and YYREEE (reference sequence). The CDR3 loop is CASSTGQGGMGELFF. DNA of the CDR3: TGTGCCAGCAGTACAGGACAGGGTGGGATGGGGGAGCTGTTTTTT.

The chain couples TRBV28 to TRBJ2-6, with no clear D. Trimming removed 1 base from V and 0 bases from J, with 4 bases in between. From germline, CDR1 is MDHEN and CDR2 SYDVKM. The CDR3 spans 15 residues. DNA of the CDR3: TGTGCCAGCAGTTTATTTAGCTCTGGGGCCAACGTCCTGACTTTC. It translates to CASSLFSSGANVLTF.

This clone has more than one count but fewer than ten. The chain links TRBV19 to TRBJ1-5, with 9 bases that match TRBD1. The CDR3 is made up of 20 amino acids. J gave up 2 bases and V 3 bases, and 17 bases lay outside the gene matches. Germline CDR1 and CDR2: LNHDA and SQIVND (reference sequence). The CDR3 DNA reads TGTGCCAGTAGTATCCCCTTACAGGGGGCAGATTCACCGGGCAATCAGCCCCAGCATTTT. Translated: CASSIPLQGADSPGNQPQHF.

The V and J genes are TRBV24-1 and TRBJ1-5, with TRBD1 matching 7 bases. The CDR3 contains 18 residues. The junction had 10 bases not matched to a gene; V was cut back by 1 base and J by 2 bases. Per the germline V gene, CDR1 is KGHDR and CDR2 is SFDVKD. The CDR3 DNA reads as TGTGCCACCAGTGATTTCCGTAACCAAACAGGGGGCAATCAGCCCCAGCATTTT. This translates into CATSDFRNQTGGNQPQHF.